The clone carrying this T cell receptor (beta chain) has just a few counts. In the original workflow: Reference gene primer amplification yielded estimated nucleated cell counts. TCRdb's table, derived via immunoSEQ multiplex PCR, lists solely in-frame clones and lacks some. D and trimming come from the DNA, and the V and J calls and clone size come from that table. Of 380,000 or so clones in the sample, about four fifths are singletons; the top ten hold approximately 1%. CDR1 is MNHNS, CDR2 SASEGT, per germline. The CDR3 has 16 amino acids. Germline trimming cut 0 bases from V and 6 bases from J; bases unmatched to any gene: 10. These data belong to a study of blood T cell repertoires in COVID-19. About the study: Whether acute or convalescent, the COVID-19 samples came from the United States, Italy and Spain. PBMCs, B-cell-depleted T cells, or T cells were the source of the cDNA or gDNA that made up the material.

Sequencing used peripheral blood. The TCR originated in a human donor with acute or convalescent COVID-19. The donor label of this sample is uncertain. The chain couples TRBV6-1 to TRBJ2-7, with 8 bases fitting TRBD1. The CDR3 bases are TGTGCCAGCAGTGAAGCGCATTCCGGGACAGGAGGCGAGCAGTACTTC. Translation: CASSEAHSGTGGEQYF.